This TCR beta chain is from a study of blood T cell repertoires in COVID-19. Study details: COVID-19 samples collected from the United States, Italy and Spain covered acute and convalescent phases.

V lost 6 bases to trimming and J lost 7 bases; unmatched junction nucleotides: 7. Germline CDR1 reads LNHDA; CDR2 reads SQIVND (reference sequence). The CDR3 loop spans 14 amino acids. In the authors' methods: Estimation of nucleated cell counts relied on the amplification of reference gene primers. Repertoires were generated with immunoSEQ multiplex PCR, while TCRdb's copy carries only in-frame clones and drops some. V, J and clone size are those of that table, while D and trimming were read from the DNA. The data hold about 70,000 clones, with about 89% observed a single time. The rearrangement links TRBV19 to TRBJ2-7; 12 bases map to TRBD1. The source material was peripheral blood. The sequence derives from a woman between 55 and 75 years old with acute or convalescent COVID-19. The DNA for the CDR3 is TGTGCCAGTAGAGGGACAGGGGGCGCGGGTGAGCAGTACTTC. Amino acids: CASRGTGGAGEQYF.